This record concerns one TCR beta chain sequence. The CDR3 covers 17 residues. Germline V lookup: CDR1 SGHDT, CDR2 YYEEEE. The germline V and J ends were trimmed by 3 bases and 5 bases, with 23 bases remaining between them. The data were taken from a study of blood T cell repertoires in COVID-19. Original methodology: Reference gene primer amplification in the assay estimated nucleated cell counts. Sequencing was performed with immunoSEQ multiplex PCR; in TCRdb, only in-frame clones are kept and a portion is missing. That table furnishes V, J and clone size, whereas the DNA furnished D and trimming. The sample lists 250,000 to 350,000 clones; about 90% were seen once.

Sequences were obtained from PBMCs or T cells enriched from blood (not recorded which). The chain joins TRBV5-6 to TRBJ1-2; D gene uncertain. The source of this sequence is a young woman who had recovered from COVID-19. CDR3: CASSWVRGGLLGYGYTF. As DNA, the CDR3 is TGTGCCAGCAGCTGGGTCCGGGGAGGGCTCCTCGGGTATGGCTACACCTTC.